Following are 3 T cell receptor beta chains from one sample sequenced in a study of blood T cell repertoires in COVID-19. Using immunoSEQ multiplex PCR, the repertoire was profiled, and TCRdb retains in-frame clones only, with some absent. The sample lists about 93,000 clones; roughly 88% were seen once. Source material: peripheral blood. Source of these receptors: a human donor with active COVID-19. The donor label of this sample is uncertain.

This clone came up once. The chain combines TRBV19 with TRBJ1-1; no clear D gene. The germline gives CDR1 LNHDA, CDR2 SQIVND (reference sequence). There are 14 residues in the CDR3. Trimming shortened V by 3 bases and J by 4 bases, and 12 bases separated the two germline ends. CDR3 nucleotides: TGTGCCAGTAGTATTCGGGAAGGTACCACTGAAGCTTTCTTT. Translation: CASSIREGTTEAFF.

This clone was observed a single time. V usage is TRBV28 and J usage is TRBJ2-3; unclear D gene. The CDR3 sequence is 12 residues long. Trimming pared 8 bases from V and 3 bases from J, leaving 9 bases between. Germline CDR1 reads MDHEN; CDR2 reads SYDVKM. The DNA for the CDR3 is TGTGCCAGCGGGCCCATTACAGATACGCAGTATTTT. Its translation is CASGPITDTQYF.

J is TRBJ2-1 and V is TRBV9; 13 bases fit TRBD2. Germline V gene lookup returns CDR1 SGDLS and CDR2 YYNGEE. With 0 bases clipped from V and 8 bases from J, the junction kept 17 bases outside the gene matches. This CDR3 has 20 residues. CDR3 DNA: TGTGCCAGCAGCGTAGGAGCTGGGTTGACTAGCGGGGGGATTTGGCATGAGCAGTTCTTC. The encoded protein is CASSVGAGLTSGGIWHEQFF.